Listed below are T cell receptor beta chains from one sample, sequenced in a study of Ad26.COV2.S vaccination and SARS-CoV-2 variants. The table came from immunoSEQ multiplex PCR; TCRdb's copy has only in-frame clones and leaves some out. The table has about 350,000 clones, roughly 90% seen once. This specimen consisted of peripheral blood, obtained in a trial of Ad26.COV2.S vaccine versus placebo. The receptors shown here come from a person between 18 and 65 years old who received the Ad26.COV2.S COVID-19 vaccine or a placebo. Each CDR3 is given with its conserved first and last residue. D genes are given only for firm matches. Clone size is given for some rows only: seen once, a few or many times, or a class if the clone is expanded.

V gene: TRBV14; J gene: TRBJ1-2; D gene: -; CDR3 length: 13; clone size: -; CDR3 DNA: TGTGCCAGCAGCCCCGGAGGTGGGTATGGCTACACCTTC; CDR3 protein: CASSPGGGYGYTF
V gene: TRBV10-3; J gene: TRBJ1-5; D gene: -; CDR3 length: 16; clone size: few; CDR3 DNA: TGTGCCATCAGTGAGTCGCTAGGGGGGCTCAATCAGCCCCAGCATTTT; CDR3 protein: CAISESLGGLNQPQHF
V gene: TRBV11-2; J gene: TRBJ1-6; D gene: TRBD1; CDR3 length: 14; clone size: -; CDR3 DNA: TGTGCCAGCAGCCTAGGGACAGATAATTCACCCCTCCACTTT; CDR3 protein: CASSLGTDNSPLHF
V gene: TRBV27; J gene: TRBJ1-5; D gene: -; CDR3 length: 14; clone size: once; CDR3 DNA: TGTGCCAGCAGTTTATCTGGTACTAATCAGCCCCAGCATTTT; CDR3 protein: CASSLSGTNQPQHF
V gene: TRBV10-3; J gene: TRBJ1-2; D gene: -; CDR3 length: 13; clone size: -; CDR3 DNA: TGTGCCATCAGCAGACAGGCTAACTATGGCTACACCTTC; CDR3 protein: CAISRQANYGYTF
V gene: TRBV2; J gene: TRBJ1-4; D gene: -; CDR3 length: 12; clone size: -; CDR3 DNA: TGTGCCAGCACTTCAGGAGGAGAAAAACTGTTTTTT; CDR3 protein: CASTSGGEKLFF
V gene: TRBV23-1; J gene: TRBJ1-1; D gene: -; CDR3 length: 14; clone size: many; CDR3 DNA: TGCGCCAGCACTCGCTTGGACTGGGACACTGAAGCTTTCTTT; CDR3 protein: CASTRLDWDTEAFF
V gene: TRBV10-3; J gene: TRBJ1-2; D gene: TRBD1; CDR3 length: 14; clone size: few; CDR3 DNA: TGTGCCATCTCTAACCCTGAGAACAGGGGGCTCTACACCTTC; CDR3 protein: CAISNPENRGLYTF
V gene: TRBV12-3/TRBV12-4; J gene: TRBJ1-1; D gene: -; CDR3 length: 13; clone size: -; CDR3 DNA: TGTGCCAGCAGTTTAGCCGCAACTGGTGGAGCTTTCTTT; CDR3 protein: CASSLAATGGAFF
V gene: TRBV10-3; J gene: TRBJ1-5; D gene: -; CDR3 length: 15; clone size: -; CDR3 DNA: TGTGCCATCAGTGAGTCGAAGGCGGGCAATCAGCCCCAGCATTTT; CDR3 protein: CAISESKAGNQPQHF
V gene: TRBV5-6; J gene: TRBJ1-5; D gene: TRBD1; CDR3 length: 13; clone size: -; CDR3 DNA: TGTGCCAGCAGCTTGGGACAGGGTAGGCCCCAGCATTTT; CDR3 protein: CASSLGQGRPQHF
V gene: TRBV27; J gene: TRBJ1-5; D gene: -; CDR3 length: 16; clone size: -; CDR3 DNA: TGTGCCAGCAGTCCCCTCACCCAGGTACGAAATCAGCCCCAGCATTTT; CDR3 protein: CASSPLTQVRNQPQHF
V gene: TRBV29-1; J gene: TRBJ2-7; D gene: -; CDR3 length: 12; clone size: few; CDR3 DNA: TGCAGCGTTGGAGGATGGCCGGACGAGCAGTACTTC; CDR3 protein: CSVGGWPDEQYF
V gene: TRBV2; J gene: TRBJ2-1; D gene: TRBD2; CDR3 length: 15; clone size: once; CDR3 DNA: TGTGCCAGCTCAAGCCCCGGGGGGTTTGTCAATGAGCAGTTCTTC; CDR3 protein: CASSSPGGFVNEQFF
V gene: TRBV7-2; J gene: TRBJ1-1; D gene: -; CDR3 length: 16; clone size: -; CDR3 DNA: TGTGCCAGCAGCTTGGACTCTTCGACAGGGAACACTGAAGCTTTCTTT; CDR3 protein: CASSLDSSTGNTEAFF
V gene: TRBV28; J gene: TRBJ1-2; D gene: -; CDR3 length: 13; clone size: -; CDR3 DNA: TGTGCCAGCTCCTCGGGACCCAACTATGGCTACACCTTC; CDR3 protein: CASSSGPNYGYTF
V gene: TRBV7-9; J gene: TRBJ2-7; D gene: -; CDR3 length: 13; clone size: -; CDR3 DNA: TGTGCCAGCAGCTCTCCCCTGTCTAACGAGCAGTACTTC; CDR3 protein: CASSSPLSNEQYF
V gene: TRBV4-1; J gene: TRBJ2-2; D gene: -; CDR3 length: 13; clone size: -; CDR3 DNA: TGCGCCAGCAGCCAAGATTGGGGCGGGGAGCTGTTTTTT; CDR3 protein: CASSQDWGGELFF
V gene: TRBV14; J gene: TRBJ2-5; D gene: -; CDR3 length: 16; clone size: -; CDR3 DNA: TGTGCCAGCAGCCAAGGTCCGGGACATCCCCAAGAGACCCAGTACTTC; CDR3 protein: CASSQGPGHPQETQYF
V gene: TRBV2; J gene: TRBJ1-2; D gene: -; CDR3 length: 12; clone size: few; CDR3 DNA: TGTGCCAGCACCAGCAGAGACTATGGCTACACCTTC; CDR3 protein: CASTSRDYGYTF
V gene: TRBV3-1/TRBV3-2; J gene: TRBJ1-5; D gene: -; CDR3 length: 15; clone size: -; CDR3 DNA: TGTGCCAGCAGCCAGGGCGGGGGGAAGGCTCAGCCCCAGCATTTT; CDR3 protein: CASSQGGGKAQPQHF
V gene: TRBV5-4; J gene: TRBJ1-2; D gene: -; CDR3 length: 14; clone size: few; CDR3 DNA: TGTGCCAGCAGCTTGGCAGGGGCAGCCTATGGCTACACCTTC; CDR3 protein: CASSLAGAAYGYTF
V gene: TRBV29-1; J gene: TRBJ2-5; D gene: -; CDR3 length: 12; clone size: -; CDR3 DNA: TGCAGCGTTGACTGGCAGCAAGAGACCCAGTACTTC; CDR3 protein: CSVDWQQETQYF
V gene: TRBV3-1/TRBV3-2; J gene: TRBJ1-1; D gene: -; CDR3 length: 14; clone size: -; CDR3 DNA: TGTGCCAGCAGCCGCGGGACGGGGAACGCTGAAGCTTTCTTT; CDR3 protein: CASSRGTGNAEAFF
V gene: TRBV5-1; J gene: TRBJ2-1; D gene: -; CDR3 length: 15; clone size: -; CDR3 DNA: TGCGCCAGCAGCTTTAGCGGAAGCTCCTACAATGAGCAGTTCTTC; CDR3 protein: CASSFSGSSYNEQFF
V gene: TRBV7-2; J gene: TRBJ2-3; D gene: TRBD2; CDR3 length: 17; clone size: -; CDR3 DNA: TGTGCCAGCAGCTTAGTTTTCGGGGGGGCCGGCACAGATACGCAGTATTTT; CDR3 protein: CASSLVFGGAGTDTQYF
V gene: TRBV6-5; J gene: TRBJ1-6; D gene: -; CDR3 length: 15; clone size: -; CDR3 DNA: TGTGCCAGCAGTCCCCGGGGCCAGGGTACTTCACCCCTCCACTTT; CDR3 protein: CASSPRGQGTSPLHF
V gene: TRBV5-1; J gene: TRBJ2-7; D gene: -; CDR3 length: 15; clone size: -; CDR3 DNA: TGCGCCAGCAGCTCCACGGGCCCGGGTGTAGGAGAGCAGTACTTC; CDR3 protein: CASSSTGPGVGEQYF
V gene: TRBV14; J gene: TRBJ1-2; D gene: -; CDR3 length: 12; clone size: -; CDR3 DNA: TGTGCCAGCAGCCAAGAGACCTATGGCTACACCTTC; CDR3 protein: CASSQETYGYTF
V gene: TRBV4-1; J gene: TRBJ2-7; D gene: TRBD1; CDR3 length: 15; clone size: -; CDR3 DNA: TGCGCCAGCAGCCCACCGGGACAGGGGGTCTACGAGCAGTACTTC; CDR3 protein: CASSPPGQGVYEQYF
V gene: TRBV28; J gene: TRBJ1-1; D gene: -; CDR3 length: 15; clone size: -; CDR3 DNA: TGTGCCAGCAGTCCCCTTACCGACCCGAACACTGAAGCTTTCTTT; CDR3 protein: CASSPLTDPNTEAFF
V gene: TRBV24-1; J gene: TRBJ2-1; D gene: TRBD2; CDR3 length: 17; clone size: -; CDR3 DNA: TGTGCCACCAGTGATTTTAGCGGGAGGAGCTCCTACAATGAGCAGTTCTTC; CDR3 protein: CATSDFSGRSSYNEQFF
V gene: TRBV28; J gene: TRBJ2-7; D gene: -; CDR3 length: 16; clone size: -; CDR3 DNA: TGTGCCAGCACCCCTAACTATAAGGGGGTTACCTACGAGCAGTACTTC; CDR3 protein: CASTPNYKGVTYEQYF
V gene: TRBV25-1; J gene: TRBJ1-1; D gene: -; CDR3 length: 16; clone size: -; CDR3 DNA: TGTGCCAGCAGTGCCCTTGTAGGGGGGGCTAACACTGAAGCTTTCTTT; CDR3 protein: CASSALVGGANTEAFF
V gene: TRBV6-5; J gene: TRBJ2-7; D gene: -; CDR3 length: 13; clone size: -; CDR3 DNA: TGTGCCAGCAGTTTCCACAGGGACTACGAGCAGTACTTC; CDR3 protein: CASSFHRDYEQYF
V gene: TRBV5-1; J gene: TRBJ2-3; D gene: TRBD1; CDR3 length: 16; clone size: -; CDR3 DNA: TGCGCCAGCAGCTTTGGGGACAGGGATGGGTCAGATACGCAGTATTTT; CDR3 protein: CASSFGDRDGSDTQYF
V gene: TRBV6-2/TRBV6-3; J gene: TRBJ2-1; D gene: TRBD2; CDR3 length: 15; clone size: -; CDR3 DNA: TGTGCCAGCAGTCCCGGGACTAGCCACTACAATGAGCAGTTCTTC; CDR3 protein: CASSPGTSHYNEQFF
V gene: TRBV6-2/TRBV6-3; J gene: TRBJ2-7; D gene: -; CDR3 length: 11; clone size: -; CDR3 DNA: TGTGCCAGCAGTTCCGGGGCGGAGCAGTACTTC; CDR3 protein: CASSSGAEQYF
V gene: TRBV5-8; J gene: TRBJ2-5; D gene: -; CDR3 length: 13; clone size: -; CDR3 DNA: TGTGCCAGCAGCTCCCCCCCCCAAGAGACCCAGTACTTC; CDR3 protein: CASSSPPQETQYF
V gene: TRBV4-3; J gene: TRBJ2-2; D gene: TRBD2; CDR3 length: 19; clone size: -; CDR3 DNA: TGCGCCAGCAGCCAAATCCAGCGGGGGGCCTATTCCCTTACCGGGGAGCTGTTTTTT; CDR3 protein: CASSQIQRGAYSLTGELFF
V gene: TRBV7-2; J gene: TRBJ1-5; D gene: -; CDR3 length: 14; clone size: few; CDR3 DNA: TGTGCCAGCAGCTTGAGGAGGGGAAATCAGCCCCAGCATTTT; CDR3 protein: CASSLRRGNQPQHF
V gene: TRBV24-1; J gene: TRBJ1-2; D gene: -; CDR3 length: 14; clone size: -; CDR3 DNA: TGTGCCACCAGTGTTGGGGGGGCGAACTATGGCTACACCTTC; CDR3 protein: CATSVGGANYGYTF
V gene: TRBV19; J gene: TRBJ1-5; D gene: -; CDR3 length: 15; clone size: -; CDR3 DNA: TGTGCCAGTAGTAGGTCCGTCCTCAGCAATCAGCCCCAGCATTTT; CDR3 protein: CASSRSVLSNQPQHF
V gene: TRBV7-2; J gene: TRBJ1-5; D gene: -; CDR3 length: 13; clone size: -; CDR3 DNA: TGTGCCAGCAGCTTAGTCGACATTTCAGGCCAGCATTTT; CDR3 protein: CASSLVDISGQHF
V gene: TRBV5-1; J gene: TRBJ1-2; D gene: -; CDR3 length: 17; clone size: -; CDR3 DNA: TGCGCCAGCAGCCCTGGGGTAGGCAGGGTGCAGTCGGATGGCTACACCTTC; CDR3 protein: CASSPGVGRVQSDGYTF
V gene: TRBV5-4; J gene: TRBJ2-3; D gene: -; CDR3 length: 13; clone size: -; CDR3 DNA: TGTGCCAGCAGCTTGAGGACCACCGATACGCAGTATTTT; CDR3 protein: CASSLRTTDTQYF
V gene: TRBV14; J gene: TRBJ2-1; D gene: -; CDR3 length: 16; clone size: -; CDR3 DNA: TGTGCCAGCAGCCAAGAGGTAATCCGCCCTGGCGATGAGCAGTTCTTC; CDR3 protein: CASSQEVIRPGDEQFF
V gene: TRBV7-2; J gene: TRBJ2-3; D gene: -; CDR3 length: 12; clone size: -; CDR3 DNA: TGTGCCAGCAGCCAAAACACAGATACGCAGTATTTT; CDR3 protein: CASSQNTDTQYF
V gene: TRBV12-3/TRBV12-4; J gene: TRBJ2-7; D gene: -; CDR3 length: 13; clone size: -; CDR3 DNA: TGTGCCAGCAGTCCGGGACTCGCCTACGAGCAGTACTTC; CDR3 protein: CASSPGLAYEQYF
V gene: TRBV19; J gene: TRBJ1-5; D gene: -; CDR3 length: 11; clone size: -; CDR3 DNA: TGTGCCAGTACGGAGAGAGGGGCCCAGCATTTT; CDR3 protein: CASTERGAQHF
V gene: TRBV28; J gene: TRBJ2-6; D gene: -; CDR3 length: 17; clone size: -; CDR3 DNA: TGTGCCAGCAAGTTCGCGGACCTAAGCCCTGGGGCCAACGTCCTGACTTTC; CDR3 protein: CASKFADLSPGANVLTF
V gene: TRBV28; J gene: TRBJ1-6; D gene: -; CDR3 length: 14; clone size: -; CDR3 DNA: TGTGCCAGCAGTCGGGTACGGGGCAGTTCACCCCTCCACTTT; CDR3 protein: CASSRVRGSSPLHF
V gene: TRBV5-1; J gene: TRBJ2-7; D gene: -; CDR3 length: 14; clone size: -; CDR3 DNA: TGCGCCAGCAGCTTGGAACCAGCCCCAACCGAGCAGTACTTC; CDR3 protein: CASSLEPAPTEQYF
V gene: TRBV6-2/TRBV6-3; J gene: TRBJ1-5; D gene: -; CDR3 length: 17; clone size: -; CDR3 DNA: TGTGCCAGCAGTTACGACTCCGGGTCAGGGATTAATCAGCCCCAGCATTTT; CDR3 protein: CASSYDSGSGINQPQHF
V gene: TRBV2; J gene: TRBJ2-7; D gene: -; CDR3 length: 13; clone size: -; CDR3 DNA: TGTGCCAGCAAGGACAGCCCGAGTAGGGAGCAGTACTTC; CDR3 protein: CASKDSPSREQYF